The rows below give T cell receptor beta chains drawn from one sample of a study of T cell responses to AZD1222 COVID-19 vaccine. Produced via immunoSEQ multiplex PCR; TCRdb's table is partial and in-frame only. Of 100,000 to 150,000 clones detected, about nine tenths appear once; the ten largest clones hold around 3.8%. This sample comprised peripheral blood, obtained 28 days after the second dose of the MenACWY control vaccine. The receptors originated from an adult who received the MenACWY meningococcal vaccine as a control. The CDR3 runs from the conserved cysteine through the conserved F or W. D genes are given only for firm matches. The size of a clone is reported for some rows only, either as once, few or many, or as a class for expanded clones.

D	size	V	length	J	DNA	CDR3
-	-	TRBV6-5	14	TRBJ2-5	TGTGCCAGCAGACGAACTAGGGCGGGAGAGACCCAGTACTTC	CASRRTRAGETQYF
-	-	TRBV6-2/TRBV6-3	14	TRBJ1-6	TGTGCCAGCAGTCCCCCCACTCGGGGGACACCCCTCCACTTT	CASSPPTRGTPLHF
TRBD1	-	TRBV5-1	14	TRBJ1-6	TGCGCCACCGGGACAGGGGATGCGAATTCACCCCTCCACTTT	CATGTGDANSPLHF
TRBD1	once	TRBV5-1	14	TRBJ1-2	TGCGCCAGCAGCGACCCTGGACAGGGCCGTGGCTACACCTTC	CASSDPGQGRGYTF
-	-	TRBV19	11	TRBJ1-3	TGTGCCATAATCTCTGGAAACACCATATATTTT	CAIISGNTIYF
-	-	TRBV6-2/TRBV6-3	17	TRBJ2-2	TGTGCCAGCAGCGGATTAATGGAATGGGGGCGAACCGGGGAGCTGTTTTTT	CASSGLMEWGRTGELFF
-	-	TRBV18	13	TRBJ1-1	TGTGCCAGCTCACCTTTTTTTAGCACTGAAGCTTTCTTT	CASSPFFSTEAFF
-	-	TRBV6-5	14	TRBJ2-1	TGTGCCAGCCGCTCCGACCGGGGCAACAATGAGCAGTTCTTC	CASRSDRGNNEQFF
-	-	TRBV29-1	14	TRBJ1-1	TGCAGCGTTGAAGAGGACAGTCCTAACACTGAAGCTTTCTTT	CSVEEDSPNTEAFF
-	-	TRBV4-1	15	TRBJ1-1	TGCGCCAGCAGCCAAGATGATCGGGAGGGCACTGAAGCTTTCTTT	CASSQDDREGTEAFF
TRBD2	-	TRBV7-2	16	TRBJ2-5	TGTGCCAGCAGCTTAACGATGTCTAGCGGCCAAGAGACCCAGTACTTC	CASSLTMSSGQETQYF
TRBD1	-	TRBV6-5	15	TRBJ1-3	TGTGCCAGCAGTCCTTACAGGGGGCCCGGAAACACCATATATTTT	CASSPYRGPGNTIYF
TRBD1	once	TRBV19	15	TRBJ1-6	TGTGCCAGTAGTACAGGGACAGTTTATAATTCACCCCTCCACTTT	CASSTGTVYNSPLHF
-	-	TRBV15	14	TRBJ1-5	TGTGCCACCAGCAGCAGGGTGGACAATCAGCCCCAGCATTTT	CATSSRVDNQPQHF
-	-	TRBV7-9	16	TRBJ1-5	TGTGCCAGCAGCTTAGTTGGGACCGGGGGGAATCAGCCCCAGCATTTT	CASSLVGTGGNQPQHF
TRBD2	-	TRBV7-6	18	TRBJ2-3	TGTGCCAGCAGCGCCCCGGGACTAGCGGGAACCAACACAGATACGCAGTATTTT	CASSAPGLAGTNTDTQYF
-	few	TRBV5-5	13	TRBJ2-3	TGTGCCAGCAGCTTGCGGGGGACAGATACGCAGTATTTT	CASSLRGTDTQYF
-	-	TRBV19	14	TRBJ2-1	TGTGCCAGTAGTATAGATAGGTATAACAGTAGACAGTTCTTC	CASSIDRYNSRQFF
-	-	TRBV6-5	12	TRBJ2-3	TGTGCCAGCGGGTTCCGCACAGATACGCAGTATTTT	CASGFRTDTQYF
-	-	TRBV28	15	TRBJ1-5	TGTGCCAGCAGTTTAGGACAGTGGGGTGGTCAGCCCCAGCATTTT	CASSLGQWGGQPQHF
TRBD2	-	TRBV11-2	17	TRBJ2-1	TGTGCCAGCAGCTTCAGCGGGGGGGTTAGCGGGAGAGATGAGCAGTTCTTC	CASSFSGGVSGRDEQFF
-	-	TRBV27	14	TRBJ1-2	TGTGCCAGCAGTTCACAGGGAGGTAACTATGGCTACACCTTC	CASSSQGGNYGYTF
-	-	TRBV28	13	TRBJ1-2	TGTGCCAGCAGTTTCGGAACAGGGAATGGCTACACCTTC	CASSFGTGNGYTF
-	-	TRBV14	12	TRBJ2-1	TGTGCCAGCAGCCCAGGGGCAGGTGAGCAGTTCTTC	CASSPGAGEQFF
TRBD2	once	TRBV28	17	TRBJ2-7	TGTGCCAGCAGTTTAGGGACTAGCGGAGGGGGGGGTCGCGAGCAGTACTTC	CASSLGTSGGGGREQYF
-	-	TRBV6-2/TRBV6-3	17	TRBJ2-2	TGTGCCAGCAGTTACGGGCAGGGGTCCCTTTGCACCGGGGAGCTGTTTTTT	CASSYGQGSLCTGELFF
-	-	TRBV5-4	14	TRBJ2-3	TGTGCCAGCAGCGACGCTAGCGGCACAGATACGCAGTATTTT	CASSDASGTDTQYF
TRBD1	-	TRBV19	17	TRBJ2-2	TGTGCCAGTAGTATACGGTTTGAGGGGGCGGAAACCGGGGAGCTGTTTTTT	CASSIRFEGAETGELFF
-	-	TRBV4-3	13	TRBJ2-4	TGCGCCAGCAGCTCGACAGGCACAAGCATTCAGTACTTC	CASSSTGTSIQYF
TRBD1	once	TRBV28	16	TRBJ1-5	TGTGCCAGCAGTCCAGACAGGGGAAGTTTCAATCAGCCCCAGCATTTT	CASSPDRGSFNQPQHF
TRBD2	-	TRBV2	12	TRBJ2-1	TGTGCCAGCACTACAAGGGAGGGAATAGGGTTCTTC	CASTTREGIGFF
-	once	TRBV28	15	TRBJ2-1	TGTGCCAGCAGTTCAGCGGGCGGCTCCTACAATGAGCAGTTCTTC	CASSSAGGSYNEQFF
-	-	TRBV19	13	TRBJ2-1	TGTGCCAGTAGTATGCTAGCCTACAATGAGCAGTTCTTC	CASSMLAYNEQFF
TRBD1	-	TRBV27	13	TRBJ2-1	TGTGCCAGCAGTCCCACAGGGGGGAATGAGCAGTTCTTC	CASSPTGGNEQFF
-	-	TRBV5-8	15	TRBJ2-7	TGTGCCAGCAGCTTGGGGGCAGGGAACTCCTACGAGCAGTACTTC	CASSLGAGNSYEQYF
TRBD1	-	TRBV9	15	TRBJ2-5	TGTGCCAGCAGCGTCGCCGGGACAGGGTCGGAGACCCAGTACTTC	CASSVAGTGSETQYF
TRBD1	-	TRBV6-2/TRBV6-3	15	TRBJ1-6	TGTGCCAGCAGTTACCGAGGACAGGGGGGGTCACCCCTCCACTTT	CASSYRGQGGSPLHF
-	-	TRBV19	14	TRBJ1-5	TGTGCCAGTAGTTCCGGGCAGGGGCCTCAGCCCCAGCATTTT	CASSSGQGPQPQHF
TRBD1	few	TRBV19	17	TRBJ2-2	TGTGCCAGTAGTACTTCCGGCAGGGGGCGAAAAAGCGGGGAGCTGTTTTTT	CASSTSGRGRKSGELFF
TRBD1	once	TRBV2	14	TRBJ2-7	TGTGCCAGCAGTGAAGTCAGGGGGCAGGACGAGCAGTACTTC	CASSEVRGQDEQYF
-	few	TRBV6-4	12	TRBJ1-5	TGTGCCAGCCGTGATGGTAGTCAGCCCCAGCATTTT	CASRDGSQPQHF
TRBD1	-	TRBV30	15	TRBJ2-2	TGTGCCTGGAGTGTACAAGACAGGGACACCGGGGAGCTGTTTTTT	CAWSVQDRDTGELFF
-	-	TRBV28	14	TRBJ1-4	TGTGCCAGCAGTTCAGGAGTCTATAATGAAAAACTGTTTTTT	CASSSGVYNEKLFF
TRBD2	-	TRBV7-8	17	TRBJ2-1	TGTGCCAGCAGCTTAGCTGGACTAGCGGGCTCCTACAATGAGCAGTTCTTC	CASSLAGLAGSYNEQFF
-	-	TRBV5-1	14	TRBJ2-3	TGCGCCAGCAGCTTCACAGGGGAGGCAGATACGCAGTATTTT	CASSFTGEADTQYF
TRBD2	-	TRBV18	16	TRBJ2-3	TGTGCCAGCTCACCTCGGACTAGCGGGGTGACAGATACGCAGTATTTT	CASSPRTSGVTDTQYF
TRBD1	-	TRBV19	16	TRBJ2-7	TGTGCCAGTAGTATAGACAACAGGGGCCCCCTCTACGAGCAGTACTTC	CASSIDNRGPLYEQYF
-	-	TRBV6-5	13	TRBJ2-5	TGTGCCAGCACCTTACCTGGACAAGAGACCCAGTACTTC	CASTLPGQETQYF
-	-	TRBV2	14	TRBJ2-5	TGTGCCAGCAGCAACCGGGCCCTCCAAGAGACCCAGTACTTC	CASSNRALQETQYF
-	once	TRBV4-2	17	TRBJ1-2	TGTGCCAGCAGCCAAGCCGGCGACAGGTGGCCTAACTATGGCTACACCTTC	CASSQAGDRWPNYGYTF
-	-	TRBV7-8	19	TRBJ1-6	TGTGCCAGCAGCTTAGCGCTCGGGGGCGAATCTTCCTATAATTCACCCCTCCACTTT	CASSLALGGESSYNSPLHF
-	once	TRBV5-1	15	TRBJ1-3	TGCGCCAGCAGCTTGGATGGGTCCTCTGGAAACACCATATATTTT	CASSLDGSSGNTIYF
-	many	TRBV5-4	13	TRBJ1-1	TGTGCCAGCAGCTTGTTCTGGAACACTGAAGCTTTCTTT	CASSLFWNTEAFF
-	-	TRBV7-9	16	TRBJ1-3	TGTGCCAGCAGCCAGATACCCATTAGCTCTGGAAACACCATATATTTT	CASSQIPISSGNTIYF
TRBD1	-	TRBV5-8	15	TRBJ1-5	TGTGCCAGCAGCTCGCCGGACAGGATCAATCAGCCCCAGCATTTT	CASSSPDRINQPQHF
-	-	TRBV19	15	TRBJ1-6	TGTGCCAGTAGTACAAGCTGGCAGGCCTTCATGGCCCTCCACTTT	CASSTSWQAFMALHF
-	-	TRBV7-9	13	TRBJ2-7	TGTGCCAGCAGCTTCGGGGTGAACTACGAGCAGTACTTC	CASSFGVNYEQYF
-	-	TRBV19	15	TRBJ1-5	TGTGCCAGCCACGGGACACCTTATAGCAATCAGCCCCAGCATTTT	CASHGTPYSNQPQHF
-	-	TRBV5-1	18	TRBJ2-4	TGCGCCAGCAGCTTGGGAGAGGGTAGTCTGATAGCCAAAAACATTCAGTACTTC	CASSLGEGSLIAKNIQYF
TRBD1	-	TRBV6-6	13	TRBJ1-6	TGTGCCAGCACCGACAGGGGCGATTCACCCCTCCACTTT	CASTDRGDSPLHF